Listed here are 8 T cell receptor beta chains from one sample, sequenced in a study of CD8 T cells in Susac syndrome (dated by TCRdb to the late 2010s). Libraries came from the immunoSEQ multiplex PCR assay. RNA was extracted using the RNeasy kit, and about 0.45 to 1 ug of the RNA was reverse transcribed with random hexamers. TCRdb reprocessing: public reads trimmed at Q25 with fastp, clones called with MiXCR, in-frame beta chains kept. Entries are consolidated by CDR3 protein sequence, retaining the most common genes and DNA. The sample table holds 120,000 or so distinct CDR3 sequences, of which about 95% were seen once. Around 0.21% of the sample is in the top ten clones. Input material: CD8+ T cells from PBMCs. These receptors were obtained from a human donor with Susac syndrome.

V is TRBV12-3 or TRBV12-4 and J is TRBJ1-1; 8 bases line up with TRBD1. This CDR3 has 13 amino acids. Losses at the gene ends were 3 bases for V and 7 bases for J; bases not matched to a gene: 4. The CDR3 DNA follows: TGTGCCAGCAGTTTCCCCGGGACAGGTGAAGCTTTCTTT. Protein sequence: CASSFPGTGEAFF.

The V and J genes are TRBV30 and TRBJ2-1; possibly TRBD2 for D (5 bases). The CDR3 totals 13 residues. Trimming cost V 2 bases and J 12 bases, with 17 bases left between them. Germline assignment: CDR1 GTSNPN and CDR2 SVGIG (reference sequence). This chain's CDR3 is CAWSSSPGSGQFF. The CDR3 DNA is TGTGCCTGGAGTTCTAGCCCCGGCTCCGGGCAGTTCTTC.

The chain uses TRBV19 and TRBJ2-1, with a tentative D call TRBD1 (6 bases). The CDR3 totals 14 residues. The germline gives CDR1 LNHDA, CDR2 SQIVND (reference sequence). V was pared by 4 bases and J by 2 bases, with 9 bases between. DNA of the CDR3: TGTGCCAGTAGTAAGGGGGAACCCTACAATGAGCAGTTCTTC. Translating it yields CASSKGEPYNEQFF.

The chain combines TRBV18 with TRBJ2-3, with TRBD1 matching over 7 bases. Germline CDR1 is KGHSH and CDR2 is LQKENI. V shed 3 bases and J 0 bases; nucleotides not matched to a gene: 6. There are 16 residues in the CDR3. In DNA, the CDR3 is TGTGCCAGCTCACCGAAGACAGGGCTTAGCACAGATACGCAGTATTTT. Translating it yields CASSPKTGLSTDTQYF.

J is TRBJ1-4 and V is TRBV7-8; D possibly corresponds to TRBD1 (5 bases). V was shortened by 1 base and J by 5 bases, with 14 bases between the two germline ends. This CDR3 is 16 amino acids long. Germline V CDR1 and CDR2: SGHVS, FQNEAQ. The CDR3: CASSLGRANPNEKLFF. As DNA, the CDR3 is TGTGCCAGCAGCTTAGGCAGGGCTAACCCCAATGAAAAACTGTTTTTT.

The J gene is TRBJ2-1, the V gene TRBV12-3 or TRBV12-4, with D possibly matching TRBD2 (6 bases). V was trimmed by 5 bases and J by 0 bases, leaving 11 bases between them. There are 15 residues in the CDR3. The chain's CDR3 is CASSPGESSYNEQFF. The CDR3 nucleotides are TGTGCCAGCAGTCCGGGGGAAAGCTCCTACAATGAGCAGTTCTTC.

The gene calls are TRBV5-4 and TRBJ2-1; TRBD1 matches at 7 bases. The CDR3 runs 15 residues. Germline lookup yields CDR1 SGHNT and CDR2 YYREEE (reference sequence). J lost 2 bases, V lost 3 bases, and 5 bases had no gene match. The CDR3 here is CASSSRGMTYNEQFF. The DNA for the CDR3 is TGTGCCAGCAGCTCCAGGGGGATGACCTACAATGAGCAGTTCTTC.

The rearrangement joins TRBV12-3 or TRBV12-4 to TRBJ1-2, with D possibly being TRBD1 (5 bases). The CDR3 is 14 residues long. V was trimmed by 5 bases and J by 2 bases, leaving 12 bases between them. The CDR3 loop reads CASSLRDYNYGYTF. CDR3 nucleotide sequence: TGTGCCAGCAGTCTCCGGGACTACAACTATGGCTACACCTTC.